The clone carrying this T cell receptor (beta chain) is a singleton in its sample. No antigen is known for it. The data belong to a study of shared clonotypes between healthy human individuals. Whole-study findings and limits: For naive CD4 cells, around 5.1% of clonotypes were shared across a handful of donors. Large sequencing depth failed to make sorted-subset sequencing complete, rarefaction showed.

The method was immunoSEQ multiplex PCR; TCRdb's version includes in-frame clones alone and lacks a portion of them. The profile shows roughly 320,000 clones, 87% of them singletons. V was pared by 6 bases and J by 10 bases, with 16 bases between. Germline assignment: CDR1 MNHNS and CDR2 SASEGT. CDR3 length equals 12 residues. The sequencing input was memory CD8+ T cells sorted from blood. Subset of the sample: CD45RO+ cells pooled with CCR7-negative TemRA cells. The V and J genes are TRBV6-1 and TRBJ2-7; either TRBD1 or TRBD2 may supply D (5 bases each). The TCR comes from a young man in good health. The CDR3, as DNA: TGTGCCAGCAGCGGGGCTTGGGGTAGACAGTACTTC. Residues: CASSGAWGRQYF.